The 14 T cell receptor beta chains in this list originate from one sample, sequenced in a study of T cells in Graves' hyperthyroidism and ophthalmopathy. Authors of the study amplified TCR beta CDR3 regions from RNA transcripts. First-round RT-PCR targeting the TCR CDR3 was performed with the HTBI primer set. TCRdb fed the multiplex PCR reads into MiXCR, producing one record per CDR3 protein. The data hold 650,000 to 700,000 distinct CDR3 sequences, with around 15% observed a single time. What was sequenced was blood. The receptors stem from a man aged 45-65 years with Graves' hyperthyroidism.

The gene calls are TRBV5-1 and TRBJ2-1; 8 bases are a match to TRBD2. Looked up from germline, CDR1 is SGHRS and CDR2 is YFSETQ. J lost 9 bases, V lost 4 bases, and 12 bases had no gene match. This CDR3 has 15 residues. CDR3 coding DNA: TGCGCCAGCAGCCTACTAGCGGTCCTGGGGGGTGAGCAGTTCTTC. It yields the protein CASSLLAVLGGEQFF.

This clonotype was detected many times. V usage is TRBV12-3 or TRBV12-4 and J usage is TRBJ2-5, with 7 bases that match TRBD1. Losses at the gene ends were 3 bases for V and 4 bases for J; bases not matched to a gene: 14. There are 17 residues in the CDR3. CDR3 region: CASSFGQDKVGVETQYF. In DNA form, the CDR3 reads TGTGCCAGCAGTTTTGGACAGGACAAAGTTGGGGTAGAGACCCAGTACTTC.

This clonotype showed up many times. CDR3 nucleotides: TGTGCCAGCAGTGGACCGGGACAGGGTGGTGGCTACACCTTC. Amino acids: CASSGPGQGGGYTF. The rearrangement uses TRBV6-1 and TRBJ1-2; TRBD1 matches 9 bases. CDR1 MNHNS and CDR2 SASEGT come from the germline V gene. The length of the CDR3 is 14 residues. Trimming removed 4 bases from V and 7 bases from J; junction bases left unmatched: 7.

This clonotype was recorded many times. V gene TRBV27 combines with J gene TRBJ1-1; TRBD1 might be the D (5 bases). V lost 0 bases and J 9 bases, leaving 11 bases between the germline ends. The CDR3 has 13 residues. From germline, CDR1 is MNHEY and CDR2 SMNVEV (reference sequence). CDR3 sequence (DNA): TGTGCCAGCAGTTTATCGTGGACAAGTAAAGCTTTCTTT. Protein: CASSLSWTSKAFF.

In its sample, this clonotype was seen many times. The CDR3 reads CAWSWAYGYTF. In DNA form, the CDR3 reads TGTGCCTGGAGTTGGGCCTATGGCTACACCTTC. The gene calls are TRBV30 and TRBJ1-2; unclear D gene. V was clipped by 2 bases and J by 4 bases, with 5 bases between them. Germline-derived CDR1 and CDR2 are GTSNPN and SVGIG (reference sequence). This CDR3 is built from 11 residues.

The CDR3 loop reads CASSLDEYYGYTF. The CDR3 DNA sequence: TGTGCCAGCAGCTTGGACGAATACTATGGCTACACCTTC. The rearrangement links TRBV5-5 to TRBJ1-2; D gene uncertain. Trimming took off 0 bases at V and 3 bases at J, with 6 bases between the two ends. The CDR3 contains 13 residues. CDR1 is SGHKS, CDR2 YYEKEE, per germline (reference sequence). The full variable domain, its missing parts supplied by reference TRBV5-5 and TRBJ1-2, is DAGVTQSPTHLIKTRGQQVTLRCSPISGHKSVSWYQQVLGQGPQFIFQYYEKEERGRGNFPDRFSARQFPNYSSELNVNALLLGDSALYLCASSLDEYYGYTFGSGTRLTVV.

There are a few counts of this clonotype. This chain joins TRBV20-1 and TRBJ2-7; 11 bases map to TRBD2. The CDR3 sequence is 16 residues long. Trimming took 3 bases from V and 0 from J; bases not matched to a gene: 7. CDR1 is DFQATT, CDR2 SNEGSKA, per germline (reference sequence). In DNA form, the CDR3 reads TGCAGTGCTAGCGACCTAGCGGGAGGAGGCTCCTACGAGCAGTACTTC. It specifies CSASDLAGGGSYEQYF.

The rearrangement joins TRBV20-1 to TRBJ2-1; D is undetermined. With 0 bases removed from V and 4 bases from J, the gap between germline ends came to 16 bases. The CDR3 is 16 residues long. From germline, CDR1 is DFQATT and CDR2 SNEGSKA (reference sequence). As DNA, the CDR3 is TGCAGTGCTAGAGATTGGGTGGACGGAGAATACAATGAGCAGTTCTTC. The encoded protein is CSARDWVDGEYNEQFF.

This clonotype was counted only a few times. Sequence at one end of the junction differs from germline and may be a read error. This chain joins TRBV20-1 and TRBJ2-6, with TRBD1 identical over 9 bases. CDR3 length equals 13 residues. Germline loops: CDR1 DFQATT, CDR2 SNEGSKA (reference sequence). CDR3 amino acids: CSAWDRAASVLTF. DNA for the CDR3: TGCAGTGCGTGGGACAGGGCGGCCAGCGTCCTGACTTTC.

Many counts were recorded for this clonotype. The CDR3 nucleotides read TGTGCCACCAGTTTTTCGTTAGAGGATACGCAGTATTTT. It is translated as CATSFSLEDTQYF. The genes are TRBV24-1 and TRBJ2-3; D is unclear. This CDR3 contains 13 residues. Germline CDR1 reads KGHDR; CDR2 reads SFDVKD. V was trimmed by 6 bases and J by 6 bases, leaving 12 bases between them.

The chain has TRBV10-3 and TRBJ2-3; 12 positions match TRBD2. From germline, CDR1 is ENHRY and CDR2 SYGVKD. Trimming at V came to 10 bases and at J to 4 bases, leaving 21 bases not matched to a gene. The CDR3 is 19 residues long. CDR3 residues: CARLGGTSGRFISADTQYF. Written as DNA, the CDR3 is TGTGCCAGACTAGGGGGTACTAGCGGGAGGTTTATCAGCGCAGATACGCAGTATTTT.

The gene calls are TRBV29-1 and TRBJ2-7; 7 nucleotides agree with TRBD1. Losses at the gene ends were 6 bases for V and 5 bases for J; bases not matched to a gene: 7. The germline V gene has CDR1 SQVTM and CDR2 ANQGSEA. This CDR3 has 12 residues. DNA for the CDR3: TGCAGCGTGGTGACAGGGCCCCACGAGCAGTACTTC. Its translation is CSVVTGPHEQYF.

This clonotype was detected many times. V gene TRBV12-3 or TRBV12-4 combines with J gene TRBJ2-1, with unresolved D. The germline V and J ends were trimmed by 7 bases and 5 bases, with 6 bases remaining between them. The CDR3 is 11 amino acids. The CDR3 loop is CASNHNNEQFF. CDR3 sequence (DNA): TGTGCCAGCAATCACAACAATGAGCAGTTCTTC.

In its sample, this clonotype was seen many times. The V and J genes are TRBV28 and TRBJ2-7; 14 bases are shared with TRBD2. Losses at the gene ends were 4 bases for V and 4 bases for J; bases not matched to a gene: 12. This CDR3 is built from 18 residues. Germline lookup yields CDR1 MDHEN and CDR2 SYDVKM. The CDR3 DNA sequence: TGTGCCAGCAGTTCCCTCAATATCGGGACTAGCGGGAGTTACGAGCAGTACTTC. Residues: CASSSLNIGTSGSYEQYF.